This entry concerns a single T cell receptor (beta chain). Its specificity is not known. The sample belongs to a study of type 1 regulatory T cells. Study details: An in vitro protocol generated T-allo10, a Tr1-enriched, alloantigen-specific CD4 T cell product. Study conclusions and caveats: Tr1 cells had a more restricted TCR repertoire than non-Tr1 cells.

TCRdb reprocessed the reads via MiXCR and lists one record per CDR3 protein. The table lists over 55,000 distinct CDR3 sequences, approximately 47% of them singletons, with more than 2% in the top ten. The trim removed 5 bases at V and 1 base at J, leaving 10 bases unmatched. The CDR3 length is 16 residues. Germline V lookup: CDR1 SEHNR, CDR2 FQNEAQ (reference sequence). The receptor was isolated from a human donor in good health. The sample consisted of cultured non-Tr1 T cells, either the whole culture or a sorted T cell fraction (not recorded which). The V and J genes are TRBV7-9 and TRBJ1-1; 7 positions match TRBD1. The CDR3 region is CASSLDRAGGNTEAFF. The CDR3 bases are TGTGCCAGCAGCCTCGACAGGGCGGGTGGGAACACTGAAGCTTTCTTT.